This is a list of T cell receptor beta chains from one sample in a study of cytomegalovirus exposure and HLA in healthy donors. Repertoires were generated with immunoSEQ multiplex PCR, while TCRdb's copy carries only in-frame clones and drops some. Seen here are under 150,000 clones, almost 85% observed once, and the top ten hold approximately 1.5%. Sequencing was carried out using PBMCs. These receptors all come from a man aged 25-45 years in good health and CMV-seropositive. Each CDR3 is given with its conserved first and last residue. A D gene is named only where the DNA matches it firmly. Rows may omit the clone size; those that give it use once, few, many or a size class.

CDR3nt: TGCGCCAGCGCCCCCCGGACAGGGCATGAAGCTTTCTTT; CDR3aa: CASAPRTGHEAFF; v_gene: TRBV4-1; abundance: -; d_gene: TRBD1; j_gene: TRBJ1-1
CDR3nt: TGTGCCAGCAGCTTAAGGTTTAGCAGCAATCAGCCCCAGCATTTT; CDR3aa: CASSLRFSSNQPQHF; v_gene: TRBV5-6; abundance: once; d_gene: -; j_gene: TRBJ1-5
CDR3nt: TGTGCCAGCAGGGATGAAGAGGGGACGGGGGGAAAACTGTTTTTT; CDR3aa: CASRDEEGTGGKLFF; v_gene: TRBV2; abundance: once; d_gene: -; j_gene: TRBJ1-4
CDR3nt: TGCGCCAGCAGCCAAGGGACTAGCGGGAGTCGTCGGGATACGCAGTATTTT; CDR3aa: CASSQGTSGSRRDTQYF; v_gene: TRBV5-1; abundance: -; d_gene: TRBD2; j_gene: TRBJ2-3
CDR3nt: TGTGCCAGCAGGGGTCAGGGCTATGGCTACACCTTC; CDR3aa: CASRGQGYGYTF; v_gene: TRBV2; abundance: few; d_gene: -; j_gene: TRBJ1-2
CDR3nt: TGCGCCAGCAGCGCAACAGGGGAAGGTCAGCCCCAGCATTTT; CDR3aa: CASSATGEGQPQHF; v_gene: TRBV5-1; abundance: -; d_gene: TRBD1; j_gene: TRBJ1-5
CDR3nt: TGTGCCAGCAGCTACCGGGACTCCCAAGAGACCCAGTACTTC; CDR3aa: CASSYRDSQETQYF; v_gene: TRBV5-4; abundance: -; d_gene: -; j_gene: TRBJ2-5
CDR3nt: TGTGCCAGCAGCTCTCAGGGTTACAATGAGCAGTTCTTC; CDR3aa: CASSSQGYNEQFF; v_gene: TRBV7-8; abundance: -; d_gene: -; j_gene: TRBJ2-1
CDR3nt: TGCAGCGCTGCTCCTTCTACCGGGACAGTCTACTATGGCTACACCTTC; CDR3aa: CSAAPSTGTVYYGYTF; v_gene: TRBV29-1; abundance: -; d_gene: TRBD1; j_gene: TRBJ1-2
CDR3nt: TGTGCCAGTAGTGAGAGGAGGGGGCGGACTGAAGCTTTCTTT; CDR3aa: CASSERRGRTEAFF; v_gene: TRBV19; abundance: -; d_gene: TRBD1; j_gene: TRBJ1-1
CDR3nt: TGTGCCAGCAGGAAAGGACAGGGTGGTGAAAAACTGTTTTTT; CDR3aa: CASRKGQGGEKLFF; v_gene: TRBV28; abundance: once; d_gene: TRBD1; j_gene: TRBJ1-4
CDR3nt: TGCGCCAGCAGCTCTACAGGTGACGAGCAGTACTTC; CDR3aa: CASSSTGDEQYF; v_gene: TRBV5-1; abundance: -; d_gene: -; j_gene: TRBJ2-7
CDR3nt: TGCAGCGTTCCGGGCGGGGCAAACACAGATACGCAGTATTTT; CDR3aa: CSVPGGANTDTQYF; v_gene: TRBV29-1; abundance: -; d_gene: -; j_gene: TRBJ2-3
CDR3nt: -; CDR3aa: CASSVGQGASGLFF; v_gene: TRBV14; abundance: -; d_gene: -; j_gene: TRBJ1-4
CDR3nt: TGTGCCAGCAGCTTAAGAGAGCTAGGAAACACTGAAGCTTTCTTT; CDR3aa: CASSLRELGNTEAFF; v_gene: TRBV7-9; abundance: -; d_gene: -; j_gene: TRBJ1-1
CDR3nt: TGCGCCAGCACCCAAGGGACGGACAGGGTGAACTATGGCTACACCTTC; CDR3aa: CASTQGTDRVNYGYTF; v_gene: TRBV5-1; abundance: -; d_gene: TRBD1; j_gene: TRBJ1-2
CDR3nt: TGTGCCAGCAGTTTATGGGCGGGAGTGGTTGACAATGAGCAGTTCTTC; CDR3aa: CASSLWAGVVDNEQFF; v_gene: TRBV28; abundance: -; d_gene: TRBD2; j_gene: TRBJ2-1
CDR3nt: TGTGCCAGCTCGGCTGCCACGGGTTCTAACTATGGCTACACCTTC; CDR3aa: CASSAATGSNYGYTF; v_gene: TRBV18; abundance: -; d_gene: -; j_gene: TRBJ1-2
CDR3nt: TGTGCCAGCACCCCAGCGGGAGGGTCAGATACGCAGTATTTT; CDR3aa: CASTPAGGSDTQYF; v_gene: TRBV25-1; abundance: -; d_gene: TRBD2; j_gene: TRBJ2-3
CDR3nt: TGTGCCAGCAGTTTATCGGTCAGTTCCTACAATGAGCAGTTCTTC; CDR3aa: CASSLSVSSYNEQFF; v_gene: TRBV27; abundance: -; d_gene: -; j_gene: TRBJ2-1
CDR3nt: TGTGCCAGCAGTTTAAACGCAGGATGGAACACTGAAGCTTTCTTT; CDR3aa: CASSLNAGWNTEAFF; v_gene: TRBV27; abundance: -; d_gene: -; j_gene: TRBJ1-1
CDR3nt: TGTGCCAGCAGCAACCGGGGGGTTCAAGTCAATGAGCAGTTCTTC; CDR3aa: CASSNRGVQVNEQFF; v_gene: TRBV11-1; abundance: -; d_gene: TRBD2; j_gene: TRBJ2-1
CDR3nt: TGCGCCAGCAGCGTTGGCGCGGGAGGGGGCACAGATACGCAGTATTTT; CDR3aa: CASSVGAGGGTDTQYF; v_gene: TRBV5-1; abundance: -; d_gene: TRBD2; j_gene: TRBJ2-3
CDR3nt: TGTGCCAGCAGCCGTCCAACTGGGACTAGCGGGACCAACGAGCAGTACTTC; CDR3aa: CASSRPTGTSGTNEQYF; v_gene: TRBV7-9; abundance: few; d_gene: TRBD2; j_gene: TRBJ2-7
CDR3nt: TGTGCCAGCAGTGGGGAGTATAGCAATCAGCCCCAGCATTTT; CDR3aa: CASSGEYSNQPQHF; v_gene: TRBV6-1; abundance: -; d_gene: -; j_gene: TRBJ1-5
CDR3nt: TGTGCCAGCAGCCCAACGCTACAGCCCCAGCATTTT; CDR3aa: CASSPTLQPQHF; v_gene: TRBV28; abundance: -; d_gene: -; j_gene: TRBJ1-5
CDR3nt: TGTGCCAGCAGCTTAGGACAGGGGGTAGAAAAACTGTTTTTT; CDR3aa: CASSLGQGVEKLFF; v_gene: TRBV13; abundance: -; d_gene: TRBD1; j_gene: TRBJ1-4
CDR3nt: TGTGCCAGCAGCTTAGAAGAGGCCAGGGCCTTTACAGATACGCAGTATTTT; CDR3aa: CASSLEEARAFTDTQYF; v_gene: TRBV7-6; abundance: -; d_gene: -; j_gene: TRBJ2-3
CDR3nt: TGTGCCAGCAGAAACTCCGACGCCTGGGGCGGGGGCTACGAGCAGTACTTC; CDR3aa: CASRNSDAWGGGYEQYF; v_gene: TRBV28; abundance: -; d_gene: TRBD2; j_gene: TRBJ2-7
CDR3nt: TGTGCCAGCAGCCCCGGGACAGGGGCTGGGAGTGAAAAACTGTTTTTT; CDR3aa: CASSPGTGAGSEKLFF; v_gene: TRBV28; abundance: -; d_gene: TRBD1; j_gene: TRBJ1-4
CDR3nt: TGTGCCAGTAGCGGACTAGCGGGAGTTGGGAGCACCGGGGAGCTGTTTTTT; CDR3aa: CASSGLAGVGSTGELFF; v_gene: TRBV19; abundance: -; d_gene: TRBD2; j_gene: TRBJ2-2
CDR3nt: TGTGCCGGCTCCTCCGAGGGCACCGGGGAGCTGTTTTTT; CDR3aa: CAGSSEGTGELFF; v_gene: TRBV6-6; abundance: -; d_gene: -; j_gene: TRBJ2-2